The source of this T cell receptor beta chain is a study of blood T cell repertoires in COVID-19. About the study: Samples representing acute and convalescent COVID-19 were sourced from the United States, Italy and Spain. The analysed material was cDNA or gDNA that came from T cells, B-cell-depleted T cells, or PBMCs.

Libraries were prepared by immunoSEQ multiplex PCR; TCRdb keeps only in-frame clonotypes and omits some of them. The sample lists 200,000 to 250,000 clones; 81% were seen once. This clone was observed a few times. The CDR3 spans 16 residues. Germline CDR1 LGHDT, CDR2 YNNKEL (reference sequence). The V end lost 6 bases, the J end lost 0 bases, and 12 bases lay between the germline ends. The receptor was derived from a man aged 40-55 years who had recovered from COVID-19. The chain combines TRBV3-1 (or the pseudogene TRBV3-2) with TRBJ2-6; possibly TRBD2 for D (6 bases). The specimen sequenced was PBMCs or T cells enriched from blood (not recorded which). The CDR3 sequence: CASRSGLSSGANVLTF. In nucleotides, the CDR3 is TGTGCCAGCAGGTCGGGACTGAGCTCTGGGGCCAACGTCCTGACTTTC.